The 14 T cell receptor beta chains below all came from one sample that was sequenced in a study of blood T cells in healthy people across ages. Alongside a J-beta primer mix, a sample-barcoded 5' primer served in a second PCR lasting about 7 to 11 cycles. TCRdb called the 5' RACE reads again in MiXCR, with one record for every CDR3 protein. The sample carries about 970,000 distinct CDR3 sequences, roughly 51% recorded once. Input material: blood. Receptors were obtained from a woman aged 55-70 years in good health.

This clonotype was seen only a few times. The chain links TRBV29-1 to TRBJ2-5; possible D gene TRBD2, 6 bases. The CDR3 loop spans 15 amino acids. Per the germline V gene, CDR1 is SQVTM and CDR2 is ANQGSEA. Trimming removed 4 bases from V and 2 bases from J, with 17 bases in between. The CDR3 is CSVVGKEGRQETQYF. The CDR3 bases are TGCAGCGTTGTGGGTAAGGAGGGTCGTCAAGAGACCCAGTACTTC. The full variable domain, rest sourced from reference TRBV29-1 and TRBJ2-5, is SAVISQKPSRDICQRGTSLTIQCQVDSQVTMMFWYRQQPGQSLTLIATANQGSEATYESGFVIDKFPISRPNLTFSTLTVSNMSPEDSSIYLCSVVGKEGRQETQYFGPGTRLLVL.

This clonotype was recorded a few times. The chain uses TRBV2 and TRBJ2-5; D remains ambiguous. Germline CDR1 reads SNHLY; CDR2 reads FYNNEI. The CDR3 extends over 13 amino acids. V was shortened by 4 bases and J by 2 bases, with 8 bases between the two germline ends. The chain's CDR3 is CASSVNAQETQYF. The CDR3 nucleotides read TGTGCCAGCAGTGTAAATGCACAAGAGACCCAGTACTTC.

A word on this clonotype: Relative to the germline gene, one junction end is altered; a read error may explain this. This chain joins TRBV3-1 and TRBJ2-2, with 14 nucleotides matching TRBD2. Germline CDR1 LGHDT, CDR2 YNNKEL (reference sequence). This CDR3 region has 16 residues. CDR3 residues: CASSSRTSGRTGELFF. Here the CDR3 DNA reads TGTGCCAGCAGCAGCCGGACTAGCGGGAGGACCGGGGAGTTGTTTTTT. The variable domain in full, completed from reference TRBV3-1 and TRBJ2-2, reads DTAVSQTPKYLVTQMGNDKSIKCEQNLGHDTMYWYKQDSKKFLKIMFSYNNKELIINETVPNRFSPKSPDKAHLNLHINSLELGDSAVYFCASSSRTSGRTGELFFGEGSRLTVL.

The chain has TRBV6-1 and TRBJ2-5, with 7 bases that match TRBD2. The germline gives CDR1 MNHNS, CDR2 SASEGT. The V and J ends lost 2 bases and 5 bases, in that order; junction bases with no gene match: 8. This CDR3 comprises 15 residues. CDR3 DNA: TGTGCCAGCAGTGAACTAGCGGCCGCTCAGGAGACCCAGTACTTC. Encoded protein: CASSELAAAQETQYF.

V gene TRBV28 combines with J gene TRBJ2-7, with D possibly being TRBD2 (5 bases). Gene TRBJ2-4 matches the end of the DNA better, so the J call may be wrong. CDR1 is MDHEN and CDR2 is SYDVKM in the germline V gene. The CDR3 has 17 amino acids. CDR3 coding DNA: TGTGCCAGCGGTTCATCCAGCGGTTCTCCGAGTAGGAACATTCAGTACTTC. It is translated as CASGSSSGSPSRNIQYF.

As regards this clonotype: With a much larger clone just one base away, this may be a read error. CDR3 region: CASGSSPVRGQRAQYF. The CDR3 DNA reads TGTGCCAGCGGCTCCAGCCCGGTCAGGGGCCAGAGGGCCCAGTACTTC. The rearrangement joins TRBV7-2 to TRBJ2-5; a possible D gene is TRBD1 (6 bases). The CDR3 sequence is 16 residues long. The germline V and J ends were trimmed by 8 bases and 9 bases, with 28 bases remaining between them. Per germline, CDR1 SGHTA and CDR2 FQGNSA.

This clonotype was seen a few times. This chain connects TRBV6-6 to TRBJ1-6; perhaps TRBD1 as D (5 bases). The CDR3 sequence is 15 residues long. Germline assignment: CDR1 MNHNY and CDR2 SVGAGI (reference sequence). V was shortened by 0 bases and J by 9 bases, with 12 bases between the two germline ends. This chain's CDR3 is CASSYSPGESSPLHF. For the CDR3, the DNA is TGTGCCAGCAGTTACTCTCCGGGGGAAAGTTCACCCCTCCACTTT.

This clonotype was counted between two and nine times. This rearrangement joins TRBV20-1 to TRBJ2-5; 7 positions agree with TRBD2. V was clipped by 1 base and J by 4 bases; unmatched bases: 15. The germline CDR1 and CDR2 sequences are DFQATT and SNEGSKA (reference sequence). The CDR3 sequence is 17 residues long. In DNA, the CDR3 is TGCAGTGCTAGAGGATCAAGCGGGGCGACCCTTCCAGAGACCCAGTACTTC. This translates into CSARGSSGATLPETQYF.

V gene TRBV20-1 combines with J gene TRBJ1-6; no firm D call. V lost 1 base, J lost 8 bases, and 12 bases lay in between. Germline V gives CDR1 DFQATT, CDR2 SNEGSKA (reference sequence). This CDR3 region has 14 residues. The CDR3 DNA reads as TGCAGTGCTAGAGCGTCAGCTCGTTATTCACCCCTCCACTTT. Translation gives CSARASARYSPLHF.

This clonotype was picked up one time. The chain joins TRBV28 to TRBJ1-2; TRBD1 aligns across 9 bases. The CDR3 consists of 17 residues. Germline assignment: CDR1 MDHEN and CDR2 SYDVKM. Unmatched junction bases numbered 13, after V lost 3 bases and J lost 5 bases. In DNA, the CDR3 is TGTGCCAGCAGTTTGGCCCCGGACGGGACAGGGTTATATGGCTACACCTTC. Translated, it gives CASSLAPDGTGLYGYTF.

This clonotype has a handful of counts. The genes are TRBV3-1 and TRBJ1-6, with D uncertain. The CDR3 consists of 16 residues. The V end was cut by 4 bases, the J end by 7 bases, with 17 bases between. The germline gives CDR1 LGHDT, CDR2 YNNKEL (reference sequence). CDR3 protein: CASSPAVGSFNSPLHF. The CDR3 nucleotides are TGTGCCAGCAGCCCCGCCGTGGGGAGCTTCAATTCACCCCTCCACTTT.

This chain links TRBV20-1 with TRBJ2-7; TRBD2 aligns across 9 bases. Germline CDR1 DFQATT, CDR2 SNEGSKA (reference sequence). This CDR3 has 14 residues. V gave up 2 bases and J gave up 2 bases; unmatched junction bases: 4. CDR3 loop: CSARPLAGTYEQYF. In DNA, the CDR3 is TGCAGTGCTAGACCGCTAGCGGGAACCTACGAGCAGTACTTC.

This clonotype was seen repeatedly, ten times or more. The chain combines TRBV20-1 with TRBJ1-5; TRBD1 is a possible D gene (5 bases). This CDR3 is built from 13 residues. Germline V gene lookup returns CDR1 DFQATT and CDR2 SNEGSKA (reference sequence). Trimming removed 6 bases from V and 3 bases from J, with 12 bases in between. This chain's CDR3 is CSARTLDNQPQHF. Here the CDR3 DNA reads TGCAGTGCCAGGACACTAGACAATCAGCCCCAGCATTTT.

The DNA for the CDR3 is TGTGCCAGCAGCCCGTTAGCGGCTACCCACACGAGTGAGCAGTTCTTC. It yields the protein CASSPLAATHTSEQFF. J is TRBJ2-1 and V is TRBV7-9, with D perhaps TRBD2 (6 bases). Deletions cut 5 bases from V and 9 bases from J, with 23 bases between. Germline V gene lookup returns CDR1 SEHNR and CDR2 FQNEAQ (reference sequence). This CDR3 is 16 amino acids long.